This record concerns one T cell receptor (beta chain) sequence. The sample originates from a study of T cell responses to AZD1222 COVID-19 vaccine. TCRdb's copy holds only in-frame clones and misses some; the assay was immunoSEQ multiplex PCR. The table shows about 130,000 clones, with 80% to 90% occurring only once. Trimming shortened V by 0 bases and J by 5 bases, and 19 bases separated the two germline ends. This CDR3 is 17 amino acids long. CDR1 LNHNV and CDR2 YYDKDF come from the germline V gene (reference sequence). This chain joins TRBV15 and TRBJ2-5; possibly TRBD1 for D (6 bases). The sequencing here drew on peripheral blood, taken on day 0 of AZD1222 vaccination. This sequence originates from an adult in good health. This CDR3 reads CATSRDLSAGTRETQYF. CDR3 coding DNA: TGTGCCACCAGCAGAGATCTGAGTGCAGGGACAAGGGAGACCCAGTACTTC.